Following are 10 T cell receptor beta chains from one sample sequenced in a study of T cell responses to AZD1222 COVID-19 vaccine. Profiling relied on immunoSEQ multiplex PCR, and the TCRdb table lists in-frame clones only, not all of them. The data contain 95,000 to 150,000 clones, roughly 88% of them singletons. The specimen comprised peripheral blood, sampled on day 0 of MenACWY control vaccination. These receptors were obtained from an adult in good health.

The V call is TRBV19, the J call TRBJ2-1; D may be TRBD1 (6 bases). Trimming removed 5 bases at V and 2 bases at J, with 10 bases between. This CDR3 is built from 14 residues. Germline CDR1 reads LNHDA; CDR2 reads SQIVND (reference sequence). The CDR3 spells CASSFQGPYNEQFF. DNA for the CDR3: TGTGCCAGTAGTTTCCAGGGGCCCTACAATGAGCAGTTCTTC.

The chain couples TRBV19 to TRBJ2-2; D possibly corresponds to TRBD1 (7 bases). CDR1 is LNHDA, CDR2 SQIVND, per germline (reference sequence). Trimming removed 5 bases from V and 3 bases from J, with 22 bases in between. CDR3 length: 18 residues. The CDR3, as DNA: TGTGCCAGTAGTGGGGGACTTCTTGAGGGGGCCCACACCGGGGAGCTGTTTTTT. Its translation is CASSGGLLEGAHTGELFF.

The chain's CDR3 is CASSLWSSGSYEQYF. CDR3 bases: TGTGCCAGCAGCTTGTGGAGTAGCGGATCCTACGAGCAGTACTTC. The V call is TRBV7-2, the J call TRBJ2-7, with D possibly matching TRBD2 (6 bases). Germline CDR1 SGHTA, CDR2 FQGNSA. CDR3 size: 15 residues. Trimming shortened V by 3 bases and J by 1 base, and 13 bases separated the two germline ends.

The J gene is TRBJ2-7, the V gene TRBV5-6; 7 bases are shared with TRBD2. The trim removed 4 bases at V and 0 bases at J, leaving 13 bases unmatched. This CDR3 is 17 amino acids long. Per the germline V gene, CDR1 is SGHDT and CDR2 is YYEEEE. The CDR3 protein is CASSRRGLVEGSYEQYF. Here the CDR3 DNA reads TGTGCCAGCAGCCGAAGAGGACTAGTCGAAGGCTCCTACGAGCAGTACTTC.

V is TRBV21-1 and J is TRBJ1-1; the table's D call, TRBD1, was not checked against the DNA. TRBV21-1 is tagged as a pseudogene. The CDR3 covers 14 residues. The DNA of the CDR3 is TGTGCCAGCAGCAAATTAAACAGGGGTCCTGAAGCTTTCTTT. Translation: CASSKLNRGPEAFF.

The CDR3 nucleotides are TGTGCCAGCAGCCCCCCCCCAGACAGGGAGCGTAACTATGGCTACACCTTC. Translating gives CASSPPPDRERNYGYTF. The V and J genes are TRBV7-9 and TRBJ1-2; TRBD1 agrees at 7 bases. Germline loops: CDR1 SEHNR, CDR2 FQNEAQ (reference sequence). CDR3 length: 17 residues. V was clipped by 5 bases and J by 1 base; unmatched bases: 13.

The chain has TRBV6-5 and TRBJ2-3, with 7 bases matching TRBD1. The CDR3 covers 14 residues. Germline V CDR1 and CDR2: MNHEY, SVGAGI. J lost 2 bases, V lost 6 bases, and 5 bases had no gene match. In nucleotides, the CDR3 is TGTGCCAGCAGATCAGGGGGTTTCACAGATACGCAGTATTTT. It specifies CASRSGGFTDTQYF.

This rearrangement joins TRBV5-1 to TRBJ2-5; D may correspond to TRBD1 or TRBD2 (5 bases each). From germline, CDR1 is SGHRS and CDR2 YFSETQ. Trimming cost V 4 bases and J 5 bases, with 12 bases left between them. This CDR3 region has 13 residues. CDR3 amino acids: CASSPGPGETQYF. The DNA of the CDR3 is TGCGCCAGCAGCCCGGGACCGGGCGAGACCCAGTACTTC.

The chain is built from TRBV7-2 and TRBJ2-5; D is ambiguous. The CDR3 spans 12 residues. Germline CDR1 and CDR2: SGHTA and FQGNSA. V lost 2 bases and J lost 6, with 7 bases in between. CDR3 bases: TGTGCCAGCAGCTTACCTAGACAGACCCAGTACTTC. Protein product: CASSLPRQTQYF.

This chain connects TRBV12-3 or TRBV12-4 to TRBJ1-1; no definite D call. This CDR3 contains 12 residues. The V end lost 3 bases, the J end lost 0 bases, and 2 bases lay between the germline ends. Here the CDR3 reads CASSLLNTEAFF. CDR3 DNA sequence: TGTGCCAGCAGTTTGCTGAACACTGAAGCTTTCTTT.